This is a list of T cell receptor beta chains from one sample in a study of CD8 T cells in ankylosing spondylitis. TCRdb recomputed calls from the 5' RACE reads with MiXCR, one row per CDR3 protein. The repertoire holds about 360,000 distinct CDR3 sequences, with roughly 20% as singletons. Sequenced sample: blood, either unsorted or a sorted T cell fraction (not recorded which). Source of these receptors: a male donor with ankylosing spondylitis or in good health (not recorded which). Both conserved end residues are part of each CDR3. The D gene is left open where the match is weak. Some rows have no size entry. The others give once, few or many, or a class for an expanded clone.

clone size | D gene | J gene | CDR3 length | V gene | CDR3 protein | CDR3 DNA
. | . | TRBJ2-7 | 17 | TRBV7-9 | CASSLAGGLPSSYEQYF | TGTGCCAGCAGCTTAGCGGGAGGACTCCCGAGCTCCTACGAGCAGTACTTC
. | . | TRBJ2-3 | 13 | TRBV29-1 | CSVGSTRLDTQYF | TGCAGCGTTGGATCGACTAGACTCGATACGCAGTATTTT
once | TRBD2 | TRBJ2-1 | 17 | TRBV7-6 | CASSLGLTSGHYNEQFF | TGTGCCAGCAGCTTAGGATTGACTAGCGGGCATTACAATGAGCAGTTCTTC
. | . | TRBJ2-3 | 17 | TRBV20-1 | CSARVRQATPSTDTQYF | TGCAGTGCTAGAGTGAGACAGGCGACCCCTAGCACAGATACGCAGTATTTT
. | . | TRBJ2-5 | 16 | TRBV9 | CASSVPPTGGQETQYF | TGTGCCAGCAGCGTACCCCCGACAGGAGGTCAAGAGACCCAGTACTTC
once | . | TRBJ2-5 | 13 | TRBV7-9 | CASSLSLQETQYF | TGTGCCAGCAGCTTAAGCCTACAAGAGACCCAGTACTTC
few | . | TRBJ2-1 | 14 | TRBV6-5 | CASSYEGGANEQFF | TGTGCCAGCAGTTACGAGGGGGGGGCAAATGAGCAGTTCTTC
. | . | TRBJ2-1 | 11 | TRBV4-1 | CASSHSTGKFF | TGCGCCAGCAGCCACTCTACAGGGAAGTTCTTC
few | . | TRBJ2-5 | 13 | TRBV12-3/TRBV12-4 | CASSFGYQETQYF | TGTGCCAGCAGTTTCGGCTACCAAGAGACCCAGTACTTC
few | . | TRBJ2-7 | 13 | TRBV14 | CASSQAQDDEQYF | TGTGCCAGCAGCCAAGCTCAAGACGACGAGCAGTACTTC
few | TRBD1 | TRBJ2-3 | 15 | TRBV7-9 | CASGVGQGGTDTQYF | TGTGCCAGCGGAGTAGGGCAGGGGGGCACAGATACGCAGTATTTT
few | . | TRBJ1-6 | 19 | TRBV4-2 | CASSQESSALSSYNSPLHF | TGTGCCAGCAGCCAAGAGTCGAGTGCTCTGAGCTCCTATAATTCACCCCTCCACTTT
. | . | TRBJ1-3 | 15 | TRBV29-1 | CSVERADHTGNTIYF | TGCAGCGTTGAACGGGCAGATCACACTGGAAACACCATATATTTT
. | . | TRBJ2-2 | 13 | TRBV27 | CASIHSDTGELFF | TGTGCCAGTATCCACTCGGACACCGGGGAGCTGTTTTTT
. | . | TRBJ2-7 | 12 | TRBV12-3/TRBV12-4 | CASRQQGYEQYF | TGTGCCAGCAGGCAACAGGGATACGAGCAGTACTTC
. | TRBD1 | TRBJ2-1 | 15 | TRBV9 | CASSVEGTGYNEQFF | TGTGCCAGCAGCGTAGAAGGGACAGGGTACAATGAGCAGTTCTTC
. | TRBD1 | TRBJ2-7 | 13 | TRBV4-1 | CASSWGQGREQYF | TGCGCCAGCAGCTGGGGACAGGGGAGGGAGCAGTACTTC
. | . | TRBJ2-7 | 14 | TRBV2 | CASSVPEGADEQYF | TGTGCCAGCAGTGTCCCGGAGGGGGCTGACGAGCAGTACTTC
few | TRBD2 | TRBJ2-1 | 13 | TRBV20-1 | CSARPGGYNEQFF | TGCAGTGCTAGGCCCGGGGGGTACAATGAGCAGTTCTTC
. | TRBD1 | TRBJ1-5 | 15 | TRBV12-3/TRBV12-4 | CASSPGQGPDQPQHF | TGTGCCAGCAGTCCAGGACAGGGTCCCGATCAGCCCCAGCATTTT
. | . | TRBJ2-2 | 16 | TRBV27 | CASGSRSHLNTGELFF | TGTGCCAGCGGATCCCGGTCACACCTCAACACCGGGGAGCTGTTTTTT
few | TRBD2 | TRBJ2-7 | 16 | TRBV20-1 | CSARAIKGLVVPEQYF | TGCAGTGCTAGAGCAATCAAGGGACTAGTCGTTCCCGAGCAGTACTTC
. | . | TRBJ2-5 | 11 | TRBV4-2 | CASSLINVDYF | TGTGCCAGCAGCCTAATCAACGTCGATTACTTC
few | . | TRBJ2-1 | 15 | TRBV7-9 | CASSLGPTPSDEQFF | TGTGCCAGCAGCTTGGGTCCTACCCCTTCAGATGAGCAGTTCTTC
. | . | TRBJ2-4 | 16 | TRBV12-3/TRBV12-4 | CASRHGQHLAKNIQYF | TGTGCCAGCAGACATGGACAGCATCTAGCCAAAAACATTCAGTACTTC
many | . | TRBJ2-1 | 13 | TRBV28 | CASSPRLVNEQFF | TGTGCCAGCAGCCCTCGCCTGGTCAATGAGCAGTTCTTC
. | . | TRBJ1-2 | 12 | TRBV29-1 | CSDVQGGEGYTF | TGCAGCGATGTACAGGGAGGGGAAGGCTACACCTTC
. | TRBD2 | TRBJ2-3 | 17 | TRBV7-8 | CASSSPPTSGGTDTQYF | TGTGCCAGCAGCTCCCCACCGACTAGCGGGGGGACAGATACGCAGTATTTT
. | . | TRBJ2-5 | 18 | TRBV6-1 | CASSPALVGGGGRETQYF | TGTGCCAGCAGTCCCGCCCTGGTGGGAGGGGGCGGGAGAGAGACCCAGTACTTC
once | . | TRBJ1-5 | 16 | TRBV6-1 | CASSEAGGEVPRPQHF | TGTGCCAGCAGTGAAGCGGGCGGCGAGGTGCCTCGGCCCCAGCATTTT
few | . | TRBJ2-3 | 13 | TRBV7-9 | CASVGSGPDTQYF | TGTGCCAGCGTAGGCAGTGGTCCAGATACGCAGTATTTT
. | TRBD2 | TRBJ2-5 | 16 | TRBV29-1 | CSVEDRRAGGQETQYF | TGCAGCGTTGAAGATCGTAGGGCGGGGGGCCAAGAGACCCAGTACTTC
once | . | TRBJ2-7 | 16 | TRBV29-1 | CSVLGPGHGTNYEQYF | TGCAGCGTCCTGGGACCGGGACACGGAACAAACTACGAGCAGTACTTC
. | TRBD1 | TRBJ2-7 | 15 | TRBV11-2 | CASSLTGALPYEQYF | TGTGCCAGCAGCTTGACAGGGGCGCTCCCCTACGAGCAGTACTTC
. | . | TRBJ2-7 | 14 | TRBV3-1 | CASSQDNVPYEQYF | TGTGCCAGCAGCCAAGACAACGTACCCTACGAGCAGTACTTC
many | . | TRBJ2-5 | 15 | TRBV28 | CASSMGSILQETQYF | TGTGCCAGCAGCATGGGGAGTATCCTCCAAGAGACCCAGTACTTC
. | . | TRBJ2-1 | 13 | TRBV10-3 | CAISEFAYNEQFF | TGTGCCATCAGTGAGTTTGCGTACAATGAGCAGTTCTTC